One and the same sample provided the 28 T cell receptor beta chains below, sequenced in a study of T-cell reconstitution after alpha-beta-depleted transplantation in children. Unique molecular identifiers were incorporated into the prepared TCRbeta library. TCRdb used MiXCR to reprocess the PCR reads, holding one entry per CDR3 protein. The sample lists about 260,000 distinct CDR3 sequences, around 7.5% occurring once. This sample comprised PBMCs, mostly from graft donor cells, obtained 180 days after TCRalphabeta/CD19-depleted stem cell transplant. The receptors stem from a male patient aged 10 to 17 who had a stem cell transplant for acute lymphoblastic leukemia, so the T cells may come from the graft donor.

At least ten counts were recorded for this clonotype. This chain uses TRBV18 with TRBJ2-3, with 9 positions matching TRBD1. Germline V gene data show CDR1 as KGHSH and CDR2 as LQKENI. The J segment lost 4 bases and the V segment lost 1 base, leaving 3 bases of the junction unmatched. This CDR3 contains 15 residues. In nucleotides, the CDR3 is TGTGCCAGCTCACCACGGGACAGGGCGGCAGATACGCAGTATTTT. Translated, it gives CASSPRDRAADTQYF.

This clonotype has at least ten counts. The rearrangement links TRBV6-5 to TRBJ2-5, with 9 bases aligning to TRBD2. After removal of 2 bases from V and 4 bases from J, the junction contained 5 bases not matched to a gene. Germline values: CDR1 MNHEY, CDR2 SVGAGI. This CDR3 has 15 amino acids. CDR3: CASSYRVAGAETQYF. The CDR3 DNA sequence: TGTGCCAGCAGTTACAGGGTAGCGGGGGCAGAGACCCAGTACTTC.

This clonotype has a count of ten or more. V is TRBV5-6 and J is TRBJ1-1; tentatively, D is TRBD1 (6 bases). The CDR3 runs 16 residues. Germline values: CDR1 SGHDT, CDR2 YYEEEE. V shed 3 bases and J shed 5 bases, with 20 bases lying between them. The CDR3 sequence is CASSWAGTSHETEAFF. CDR3 sequence (DNA): TGTGCCAGCAGCTGGGCCGGGACATCCCACGAAACTGAAGCTTTCTTT. Combining the CDR3 with reference TRBV5-6 and TRBJ1-1 gives the whole variable domain DAGVTQSPTHLIKTRGQQVTLRCSPKSGHDTVSWYQQALGQGPQFIFQYYEEEERQRGNFPDRFSGHQFPNYSSELNVNALLLGDSALYLCASSWAGTSHETEAFFGQGTRLTVV.

This clonotype was seen many times. The chain uses TRBV10-3 and TRBJ2-1; the D gene is possibly TRBD2 (6 bases). V lost 8 bases and J 4 bases, leaving 12 bases between the germline ends. This CDR3 contains 13 residues. Per germline, CDR1 ENHRY and CDR2 SYGVKD. The CDR3 bases are TGTGCCATCCCGGGGGACTCGTACAATGAGCAGTTCTTC. It yields the protein CAIPGDSYNEQFF.

There are many counts of this clonotype. The CDR3 sequence is CASSLVPAGEKLFF. In nucleotides, the CDR3 is TGCGCCAGCAGCTTGGTTCCAGCGGGGGAAAAACTGTTTTTT. This chain joins TRBV5-1 and TRBJ1-4; D remains unclear. CDR3 length: 14 amino acids. Germline V gives CDR1 SGHRS, CDR2 YFSETQ. V lost 0 bases to trimming and J lost 8 bases, with 11 bases between them.

This clonotype was recorded a few times. This chain uses TRBV3-1 with TRBJ2-1; TRBD2 aligns across 8 bases. J was trimmed by 0 bases and V by 11 bases; bases with no gene match: 12. CDR1 and CDR2 from the germline V gene are LGHDT and YNNKEL (reference sequence). This CDR3 has 16 residues. The CDR3 region has the DNA TGTGCCTGCTGCCAAGCCGCGGGAGGCTCCTACAATGAGCAGTTCTTC. Residues: CACCQAAGGSYNEQFF.

There are many counts of this clonotype. CDR3 bases: TGTGCCGTAGGGTCCCGGAATTTGAACACTGAAGCTTTCTTT. Its protein product is CAVGSRNLNTEAFF. The rearrangement uses TRBV6-1 and TRBJ1-1; D gene ambiguous. Germline CDR1 reads MNHNS; CDR2 reads SASEGT. V lost 11 bases, J lost 0 bases, and 16 bases lay in between. The CDR3 is 14 residues long.

Ten or more counts support this clonotype. V usage is TRBV6-2 or TRBV6-3 and J usage is TRBJ2-7; no clear D gene. The CDR3 consists of 14 residues. Germline-derived CDR1 and CDR2 are MNHEY and SVGEGT. V was clipped by 5 bases and J by 2 bases, with 13 bases between them. CDR3 nucleotide sequence: TGTGCCAGCAGTCAGGCTCTCTTCGCCTACGAGCAGTACTTC. Translated: CASSQALFAYEQYF.

This clonotype was counted at least ten times. The gene calls are TRBV27 and TRBJ2-2; 7 nucleotides match TRBD2. V shed 2 bases and J 4 bases; nucleotides not matched to a gene: 7. Looked up from germline, CDR1 is MNHEY and CDR2 is SMNVEV (reference sequence). The CDR3 has 16 residues. The chain's CDR3 is CASSLPSGTLTGELFF. The CDR3 DNA is TGTGCCAGCAGTTTACCTAGCGGCACTCTCACCGGGGAGCTGTTTTTT.

This clonotype has a count of ten or more. The chain uses TRBV5-1 and TRBJ2-7; tentatively, D is TRBD2 (5 bases). The ends were cut back, 2 bases at V and 3 bases at J, with 15 bases in the middle. The CDR3 length is 15 residues. Germline V gives CDR1 SGHRS, CDR2 YFSETQ. This chain's CDR3 is CASSLLPTTRYEQYF. The CDR3 DNA reads TGCGCCAGCAGCTTACTACCGACTACCCGCTACGAGCAGTACTTC.

This clonotype was recorded a few times. The gene calls are TRBV7-9 and TRBJ2-1, with D possibly being TRBD2 (5 bases). The CDR3 totals 14 residues. The germline gives CDR1 SEHNR, CDR2 FQNEAQ (reference sequence). The germline V and J ends were trimmed by 4 bases and 6 bases, with 13 bases remaining between them. Here the CDR3 reads CASSWAPRVNEQFF. CDR3 sequence (DNA): TGTGCCAGCAGCTGGGCACCGAGGGTCAATGAGCAGTTCTTC.

This clonotype was seen at least ten times. The rearrangement uses TRBV12-3 or TRBV12-4 and TRBJ2-2, with 9 bases aligning to TRBD2. CDR3 length: 16 residues. Losses at the gene ends were 6 bases for V and 6 bases for J; bases not matched to a gene: 11. The CDR3 region is CASSRAGRTSAGELFF. CDR3 nucleotides: TGTGCCAGCAGCCGAGCAGGCCGGACTAGCGCCGGGGAGCTGTTTTTT.

The V call is TRBV3-1, the J call TRBJ2-5, with D possibly called TRBD1 or TRBD2 (5 bases each). V shed 1 base and J shed 1 base, with 13 bases lying between them. Germline CDR1 and CDR2: LGHDT and YNNKEL (reference sequence). The CDR3 is made up of 16 amino acids. The CDR3 bases are TGTGCCAGCAGCCAAGGGCCGGGACGGATCCAAGAGACCCAGTACTTC. This sequence encodes CASSQGPGRIQETQYF.

This clonotype was seen at least ten times. This rearrangement joins TRBV5-1 to TRBJ2-3; TRBD2 agrees at 10 bases. The V gene end was trimmed by 5 bases and the J gene end by 2 bases; junction bases not matched to a gene: 2. Germline V lookup: CDR1 SGHRS, CDR2 YFSETQ. This CDR3 has 14 amino acids. The CDR3 reads CASRSGRDTDTQYF. CDR3 nucleotides: TGCGCCAGCAGAAGCGGGAGGGACACAGATACGCAGTATTTT.

The J gene is TRBJ1-1, the V gene TRBV29-1; D is unresolved. Trimming cost V 7 bases and J 0 bases, with 9 bases left between them. Germline V gene lookup returns CDR1 SQVTM and CDR2 ANQGSEA. The CDR3 has 12 residues. CDR3 in amino acids: CSADTVNTEAFF. The DNA of the CDR3 is TGCAGCGCTGATACAGTGAACACTGAAGCTTTCTTT.

This clonotype was recorded at least ten times. The chain recombines TRBV2 with TRBJ1-2, with 8 bases aligning to TRBD1. Germline CDR1 SNHLY, CDR2 FYNNEI. V gave up 10 bases and J gave up 2 bases; unmatched junction bases: 6. CDR3 length: 13 amino acids. The CDR3 DNA reads TGTGCCACCCAGGGACAGGAGAACTATGGCTACACCTTC. This translates into CATQGQENYGYTF.

Many counts were recorded for this clonotype. CDR3 loop: CASSLSRLSYNEQFF. For the CDR3, the DNA is TGTGCCAGCAGCTTAAGTAGGCTTTCCTACAATGAGCAGTTCTTC. V and J are TRBV7-3 and TRBJ2-1; no clear D gene. Deletions cut 1 base from V and 1 base from J, with 8 bases between. The length of the CDR3 is 15 residues. Germline values: CDR1 SGHTA, CDR2 FQGTGA.

This clonotype showed up many times. V and J are TRBV15 and TRBJ2-7; TRBD1 or TRBD2 may be the D gene (6 bases each). Looked up from germline, CDR1 is LNHNV and CDR2 is YYDKDF (reference sequence). This CDR3 is built from 15 residues. V lost 5 bases and J lost 4, with 18 bases in between. The CDR3 region has the DNA TGTGCCACCAGCGGAGGGTTGGGGGCGCAATACGAGCAGTACTTC. Its translation is CATSGGLGAQYEQYF.

This clonotype has a count of ten or more. The chain carries TRBV9 and TRBJ2-2; D ambiguous. The CDR3 runs to 14 residues. From germline, CDR1 is SGDLS and CDR2 YYNGEE. V was clipped by 3 bases and J by 4 bases, with 10 bases between them. This chain's CDR3 is CASSARTGTGELFF. For the CDR3, the DNA is TGTGCCAGCAGCGCGCGGACGGGCACCGGGGAGCTGTTTTTT.

This clonotype was detected ten times or more. The chain recombines TRBV4-3 with TRBJ1-2; TRBD1 is a possible D gene (5 bases). The CDR3 loop spans 14 amino acids. Per germline, CDR1 LGHNA and CDR2 YSLEER. Trimming shortened V by 6 bases and J by 2 bases, and 13 bases separated the two germline ends. The CDR3 loop reads CASSPEGPNYGYTF. The CDR3 bases are TGCGCCAGCAGTCCAGAGGGGCCCAACTATGGCTACACCTTC.

This clonotype was observed at least ten times. V is TRBV12-3 or TRBV12-4 and J is TRBJ1-4, with 7 bases matching TRBD1. The CDR3 length is 20 residues. J lost 0 bases, V lost 7 bases, and 20 bases had no gene match. CDR3 DNA sequence: TGTGCCAGCACCGATCAACAGGGGTCCACGACACTCGCAACTAATGAAAAACTGTTTTTT. Translating it yields CASTDQQGSTTLATNEKLFF.

Many counts were recorded for this clonotype. The chain employs TRBV12-5 and TRBJ2-7; D possibly matches TRBD1 or TRBD2 (6 bases each). The CDR3 is made up of 16 amino acids. The germline V and J ends were trimmed by 3 bases and 5 bases, with 20 bases remaining between them. Germline CDR1 LGHNT, CDR2 FRNRAP. CDR3: CASGFGPGATWHEQYF. The DNA of the CDR3 is TGTGCTAGTGGTTTCGGCCCGGGGGCCACTTGGCACGAGCAGTACTTC.

This clonotype was recorded a few times. V and J are TRBV10-2 and TRBJ2-1; 12 nucleotides align to TRBD2. Germline V CDR1 and CDR2: WSHSY, SAAADI. After removal of 8 bases from V and 7 bases from J, the junction contained 6 bases not matched to a gene. This CDR3 has 14 amino acids. The CDR3: CASGGLAGVNEQFF. The CDR3 DNA follows: TGCGCCAGCGGGGGACTAGCGGGTGTTAATGAGCAGTTCTTC.

This clonotype was found many times. The conserved phenylalanine or tryptophan normally closing the CDR3 is absent here, so this likely arose from a read error. The V and J genes are TRBV5-6 and TRBJ2-1; no firm D call. The CDR3 extends over 13 amino acids. Deletions cut 0 bases from V and 6 bases from J, with 7 bases between. Germline V lookup: CDR1 SGHDT, CDR2 YYEEEE. CDR3 loop: CASSLVGINEQFL. In DNA form, the CDR3 reads TGTGCCAGCAGCTTGGTTGGCATCAATGAGCAGTTCCTC.

This clonotype showed up many times. The genes are TRBV5-5 and TRBJ2-5; D is unclear. The CDR3 sequence is 15 residues long. CDR1 is SGHKS and CDR2 is YYEKEE in the germline V gene (reference sequence). Trimming shortened V by 3 bases and J by 2 bases, and 14 bases separated the two germline ends. CDR3 residues: CASSYGPLPQETQYF. CDR3 nucleotide sequence: TGTGCCAGCAGCTATGGACCGCTCCCTCAAGAGACCCAGTACTTC.

This clonotype has a count of ten or more. The CDR3 sequence is CASSTPGLAGTDTQYF. The CDR3 DNA follows: TGTGCCAGCAGCACGCCGGGACTAGCGGGCACAGATACGCAGTATTTT. The chain carries TRBV7-9 and TRBJ2-3, with 11 bases lining up with TRBD2. The trim removed 5 bases at V and 1 base at J, leaving 5 bases unmatched. The germline gives CDR1 SEHNR, CDR2 FQNEAQ (reference sequence). CDR3 length: 16 residues. Based on the CDR3 plus reference TRBV7-9 and TRBJ2-3, the full variable domain is DTGVSQNPRHKITKRGQNVTFRCDPISEHNRLYWYRQTLGQGPEFLTYFQNEAQLEKSRLLSDRFSAERPKGSFSTLEIQRTEQGDSAMYLCASSTPGLAGTDTQYFGPGTRLTVL.

This clonotype was observed at least ten times. This chain joins TRBV7-9 and TRBJ2-1, with TRBD1 identical over 7 bases. The germline CDR1 and CDR2 sequences are SEHNR and FQNEAQ (reference sequence). The CDR3 has 17 amino acids. The trim removed 4 bases at V and 3 bases at J, leaving 12 bases unmatched. The CDR3 bases are TGTGCCAGCAGCTCCATAGAACTCGGGACAGTCTACAATGAGCAGTTCTTC. Translated: CASSSIELGTVYNEQFF.

This clonotype was counted ten times or more. The rearrangement joins TRBV28 to TRBJ2-3, with 11 bases identical to TRBD2. This CDR3 is 18 amino acids long. CDR1 MDHEN and CDR2 SYDVKM come from the germline V gene. J gave up 0 bases and V 3 bases, and 8 bases lay outside the gene matches. The DNA for the CDR3 is TGTGCCAGCAGTTTCCCCAAGACTAGCGGGATTAGCACAGATACGCAGTATTTT. Translating it yields CASSFPKTSGISTDTQYF. The whole variable domain, filled in from reference TRBV28 and TRBJ2-3, reads DVKVTQSSRYLVKRTGEKVFLECVQDMDHENMFWYRQDPGLGLRLIYFSYDVKMKEKGDIPEGYSVSREKKERFSLILESASTNQTSMYLCASSFPKTSGISTDTQYFGPGTRLTVL.